A selection of T cell receptor beta chains follows, all from one sample in a study of cytomegalovirus exposure and HLA in healthy donors. Method: immunoSEQ multiplex PCR; TCRdb's copy keeps in-frame clones and lacks some. This sample has some 100,000 clones; about 80% occur once, and the top ten carry around 4%. The sequencing input was PBMCs. These receptors originate from a female donor in good health and CMV-seropositive. Each CDR3 is given with its conserved first and last residue. Each record gives: clone size, J gene, CDR3 length, D gene, V gene, CDR3 DNA, CDR3 protein. D genes are given only for firm matches. Only part of the rows carry a size: once, few, many, or a class if the clone is expanded.

clone size: .; J gene: TRBJ2-2; CDR3 length: 14; D gene: .; V gene: TRBV27; CDR3 DNA: TGTGCCAGCAGTTCCAGGGTAAACACCGGGGAGCTGTTTTTT; CDR3 protein: CASSSRVNTGELFF
clone size: .; J gene: TRBJ2-7; CDR3 length: 14; D gene: TRBD1; V gene: TRBV6-1; CDR3 DNA: TGTGCCGGCCACGCCGGGACAGCCTCCTACGAGCAGTACTTC; CDR3 protein: CAGHAGTASYEQYF
clone size: .; J gene: TRBJ2-5; CDR3 length: 15; D gene: TRBD1; V gene: TRBV7-8; CDR3 DNA: TGTGCCAGCAGCAGAGAGGGACAGCTACAAGAGACCCAGTACTTC; CDR3 protein: CASSREGQLQETQYF
clone size: once; J gene: TRBJ1-5; CDR3 length: 13; D gene: .; V gene: TRBV7-2; CDR3 DNA: TGTGCCAGCGGCCGGGAGTTTAATCAGCCCCAGCATTTT; CDR3 protein: CASGREFNQPQHF
clone size: .; J gene: TRBJ2-7; CDR3 length: 15; D gene: .; V gene: TRBV6-6; CDR3 DNA: TGTGCCAGCAGCCTCGGGACTGGGCAATCCTACGAGCAGTACTTC; CDR3 protein: CASSLGTGQSYEQYF
clone size: .; J gene: TRBJ2-1; CDR3 length: 13; D gene: .; V gene: TRBV27; CDR3 DNA: TGTGCCAGCAGTTTACTACAGGCGAATGAGCAGTTCTTC; CDR3 protein: CASSLLQANEQFF
clone size: .; J gene: TRBJ2-7; CDR3 length: 14; D gene: .; V gene: TRBV5-1; CDR3 DNA: TGCGCCAGCAGCTTGGACACGACATCCTACGAGCAGTACTTC; CDR3 protein: CASSLDTTSYEQYF
clone size: .; J gene: TRBJ2-7; CDR3 length: 14; D gene: TRBD2; V gene: TRBV5-1; CDR3 DNA: TGCGCCAGCAGCTCCAGCGGGGGGGCTTACGAGCAGTACTTC; CDR3 protein: CASSSSGGAYEQYF
clone size: .; J gene: TRBJ1-6; CDR3 length: 14; D gene: .; V gene: TRBV7-6; CDR3 DNA: TGTGCCAGCAGCTTAGTAGGAGGGCAGTCACCCCTCCACTTT; CDR3 protein: CASSLVGGQSPLHF
clone size: .; J gene: TRBJ1-3; CDR3 length: 17; D gene: .; V gene: TRBV7-9; CDR3 DNA: TGTGCCAGCAGCTTAAGAGATCCGGGATTCTCTGGAAACACCATATATTTT; CDR3 protein: CASSLRDPGFSGNTIYF
clone size: .; J gene: TRBJ1-1; CDR3 length: 14; D gene: TRBD1; V gene: TRBV27; CDR3 DNA: TGTGCCAGCAGCCGGGACAGGGTCCGGACTGAAGCTTTCTTT; CDR3 protein: CASSRDRVRTEAFF
clone size: .; J gene: TRBJ2-7; CDR3 length: 14; D gene: .; V gene: TRBV5-6; CDR3 DNA: TGTGCCAGCAGCTTGGATGGCCGAACCTACGAGCAGTACTTC; CDR3 protein: CASSLDGRTYEQYF
clone size: .; J gene: TRBJ2-7; CDR3 length: 13; D gene: .; V gene: TRBV7-2; CDR3 DNA: TGTGCCAGCAGCCTACAACAGACCTACGAGCAGTACTTC; CDR3 protein: CASSLQQTYEQYF
clone size: .; J gene: TRBJ1-4; CDR3 length: 13; D gene: .; V gene: TRBV5-5; CDR3 DNA: TGTGCCAGCACCCCCGGTCCCAATGAAAAACTGTTTTTT; CDR3 protein: CASTPGPNEKLFF
clone size: .; J gene: TRBJ1-3; CDR3 length: 14; D gene: .; V gene: TRBV7-9; CDR3 DNA: TGTTCCAGCAGGTTGGGGGGCTCTGGAAACACCATATATTTT; CDR3 protein: CSSRLGGSGNTIYF
clone size: medium-sized; J gene: TRBJ2-4; CDR3 length: 15; D gene: .; V gene: TRBV6-1; CDR3 DNA: TGTGCCAGCAGTGAGGGAGTTGATCATACAAACATTCAGTACTTC; CDR3 protein: CASSEGVDHTNIQYF
clone size: .; J gene: TRBJ2-7; CDR3 length: 15; D gene: TRBD2; V gene: TRBV5-1; CDR3 DNA: TGCGCCAGCAGCCCGGGACTAGCGGGAGACTACGAGCAGTACTTC; CDR3 protein: CASSPGLAGDYEQYF
clone size: .; J gene: TRBJ1-1; CDR3 length: 14; D gene: .; V gene: TRBV27; CDR3 DNA: TGTGCCAGTAAAGGAGGGGTGATGAACACTGAAGCTTTCTTT; CDR3 protein: CASKGGVMNTEAFF
clone size: .; J gene: TRBJ2-3; CDR3 length: 15; D gene: TRBD1; V gene: TRBV18; CDR3 DNA: TGTGCCAGCTCCCGACAGGGGTCAAGCACAGATACGCAGTATTTT; CDR3 protein: CASSRQGSSTDTQYF
clone size: few; J gene: TRBJ2-1; CDR3 length: 15; D gene: TRBD1; V gene: TRBV7-2; CDR3 DNA: TGTGCCAGCAGCACCGGACAGGGCCTCGGCAATGAGCAGTTCTTC; CDR3 protein: CASSTGQGLGNEQFF
clone size: .; J gene: TRBJ1-4; CDR3 length: 15; D gene: .; V gene: TRBV7-9; CDR3 DNA: TGTGCCAGCAGCCAGGCGGGTTGGCAACTTGAAAAACTGTTTTTT; CDR3 protein: CASSQAGWQLEKLFF
clone size: .; J gene: TRBJ2-1; CDR3 length: 13; D gene: .; V gene: TRBV2; CDR3 DNA: TGTGCCTCACGGCTAGCCATGAACAATGAGCAGTTCTTC; CDR3 protein: CASRLAMNNEQFF
clone size: once; J gene: TRBJ1-2; CDR3 length: 16; D gene: TRBD1; V gene: TRBV5-1; CDR3 DNA: TGCGCCAGCAGCGTCCTCCCGGGACAGAGTGTCTATGGCTACACCTTC; CDR3 protein: CASSVLPGQSVYGYTF
clone size: .; J gene: TRBJ2-4; CDR3 length: 15; D gene: .; V gene: TRBV19; CDR3 DNA: TGTGCCAGTAGTATAGGGGGGGGCGCGAAAAACATTCAGTACTTC; CDR3 protein: CASSIGGGAKNIQYF
clone size: .; J gene: TRBJ2-1; CDR3 length: 19; D gene: TRBD2; V gene: TRBV4-2; CDR3 DNA: TGTGCCAGCAGCTCAAGGGGCCAGCGGGAGGGCCGAAAATACAATGAGCAGTTCTTC; CDR3 protein: CASSSRGQREGRKYNEQFF
clone size: .; J gene: TRBJ1-1; CDR3 length: 18; D gene: TRBD1; V gene: TRBV7-2; CDR3 DNA: TGTGCCAGCAGCGAGAGGTTGGGGTCAGGGGGCCTGAACACTGAAGCTTTCTTT; CDR3 protein: CASSERLGSGGLNTEAFF
clone size: .; J gene: TRBJ2-4; CDR3 length: 14; D gene: .; V gene: TRBV30; CDR3 DNA: TGTGCCTGGAGTGAATCACTAATTTTGGACATTCAGTACTTC; CDR3 protein: CAWSESLILDIQYF
clone size: .; J gene: TRBJ1-6; CDR3 length: 18; D gene: TRBD1; V gene: TRBV5-1; CDR3 DNA: TGCGCCAGCAGTACCGGGACAGGGGGCGCGATCTATAATTCACCCCTCCACTTT; CDR3 protein: CASSTGTGGAIYNSPLHF
clone size: once; J gene: TRBJ2-5; CDR3 length: 15; D gene: .; V gene: TRBV6-5; CDR3 DNA: TGTGCCAGCAGTTATGGGAATAGCGGAGAAGAGACCCAGTACTTC; CDR3 protein: CASSYGNSGEETQYF
clone size: .; J gene: TRBJ2-7; CDR3 length: 18; D gene: TRBD2; V gene: TRBV4-3; CDR3 DNA: TGCGCCAGCAGCCAAGCCTCGGCCGGGACTAGCGCTCAATACGAGCAGTACTTC; CDR3 protein: CASSQASAGTSAQYEQYF
clone size: few; J gene: TRBJ2-5; CDR3 length: 14; D gene: TRBD2; V gene: TRBV7-2; CDR3 DNA: TGTGCCAGCAGCTCGCCGACTAGCCCAGAGACCCAGTACTTC; CDR3 protein: CASSSPTSPETQYF
clone size: .; J gene: TRBJ2-1; CDR3 length: 11; D gene: .; V gene: TRBV7-2; CDR3 DNA: TGTGCCAGCAGCTTCCGCAATGAGCAGTTCTTC; CDR3 protein: CASSFRNEQFF
clone size: .; J gene: TRBJ1-6; CDR3 length: 16; D gene: TRBD1; V gene: TRBV7-2; CDR3 DNA: TGTGCCAGCAGCTTCGGGGACAGCTCCTATAATTCACCCCTCCACTTT; CDR3 protein: CASSFGDSSYNSPLHF
clone size: .; J gene: TRBJ2-7; CDR3 length: 16; D gene: TRBD2; V gene: TRBV5-1; CDR3 DNA: TGCGCCAGCAGCAACCCACTAGCGGGAGGGCCCTACGAGCAGTACTTC; CDR3 protein: CASSNPLAGGPYEQYF
clone size: .; J gene: TRBJ2-3; CDR3 length: 15; D gene: TRBD2; V gene: TRBV30; CDR3 DNA: TGTGCCTGGACTAGGGTTAGCGGGAGGACAGATACGCAGTATTTT; CDR3 protein: CAWTRVSGRTDTQYF
clone size: few; J gene: TRBJ2-1; CDR3 length: 16; D gene: TRBD2; V gene: TRBV7-2; CDR3 DNA: TGTGCCAGCAGCTCCGATAGCGGGGGGCTCTACAATGAGCAGTTCTTC; CDR3 protein: CASSSDSGGLYNEQFF
clone size: few; J gene: TRBJ1-2; CDR3 length: 18; D gene: TRBD1; V gene: TRBV7-2; CDR3 DNA: TGTGCCAGCAGCTTAGCCGTATCCGGACAGGGGAGAATCTATGGCTACACCTTC; CDR3 protein: CASSLAVSGQGRIYGYTF
clone size: .; J gene: TRBJ2-7; CDR3 length: 13; D gene: .; V gene: TRBV30; CDR3 DNA: TGTGCCTGGACCCCCGGGAGCTCCTACGAGCAGTACTTC; CDR3 protein: CAWTPGSSYEQYF
clone size: .; J gene: TRBJ1-1; CDR3 length: 16; D gene: TRBD1; V gene: TRBV30; CDR3 DNA: TGTGCCTGGAGTGGGGCCCAGGGGGTATACGGCACTGAAGCTTTCTTT; CDR3 protein: CAWSGAQGVYGTEAFF
clone size: .; J gene: TRBJ1-1; CDR3 length: 13; D gene: .; V gene: TRBV28; CDR3 DNA: TGTGCCAGCAGGAATCCGGACAGCAATCGTGCTTTCTTT; CDR3 protein: CASRNPDSNRAFF
clone size: .; J gene: TRBJ2-2; CDR3 length: 16; D gene: .; V gene: TRBV19; CDR3 DNA: TGTGCCAGTAGTATAGGGGGCCCCCCGAACACCGGGGAGCTGTTTTTT; CDR3 protein: CASSIGGPPNTGELFF
clone size: .; J gene: TRBJ1-2; CDR3 length: 13; D gene: TRBD1; V gene: TRBV5-8; CDR3 DNA: TGTGCCAGCAGCTTACAGGGGGTTAAGGGCTACACCTTC; CDR3 protein: CASSLQGVKGYTF
clone size: .; J gene: TRBJ1-6; CDR3 length: 15; D gene: TRBD1; V gene: TRBV7-2; CDR3 DNA: TGTGCCAGCAGCATGACAGGGCTCTATAATTCACCCCTCCACTTT; CDR3 protein: CASSMTGLYNSPLHF
clone size: .; J gene: TRBJ2-7; CDR3 length: 15; D gene: TRBD1; V gene: TRBV7-9; CDR3 DNA: TGTTCCAGCACCTCCTCCGACAGGGGAGGCTACGAGCAGTACTTC; CDR3 protein: CSSTSSDRGGYEQYF
clone size: .; J gene: TRBJ2-1; CDR3 length: 17; D gene: TRBD1; V gene: TRBV5-1; CDR3 DNA: TGCGCCAGCAGCCAACTCCGAGGACAGGGGGTAGGCAATGAGCAGTTCTTC; CDR3 protein: CASSQLRGQGVGNEQFF
clone size: .; J gene: TRBJ1-5; CDR3 length: 14; D gene: TRBD1; V gene: TRBV10-3; CDR3 DNA: TGTGCCACCCACTCCGGACAGGGGGATTGGCCCCAGCATTTT; CDR3 protein: CATHSGQGDWPQHF
clone size: .; J gene: TRBJ2-2; CDR3 length: 19; D gene: TRBD1; V gene: TRBV4-3; CDR3 DNA: TGCGCCAGCAGCCAGCAGACAGGGGCCCTCAAGGTGAACACCGGGGAGCTGTTTTTT; CDR3 protein: CASSQQTGALKVNTGELFF
clone size: few; J gene: TRBJ1-4; CDR3 length: 15; D gene: .; V gene: TRBV7-2; CDR3 DNA: TGTGCCAGCAGCTTATCTCCCAGTACGAATGAAAAACTGTTTTTT; CDR3 protein: CASSLSPSTNEKLFF
clone size: .; J gene: TRBJ2-3; CDR3 length: 16; D gene: TRBD2; V gene: TRBV5-1; CDR3 DNA: TGCGCCAGCAGCTTGCGAACTAGCGGGAGCCCAGATACGCAGTATTTT; CDR3 protein: CASSLRTSGSPDTQYF
clone size: .; J gene: TRBJ2-7; CDR3 length: 15; D gene: .; V gene: TRBV5-4; CDR3 DNA: TGTGCCAGCAGCTTACGGGGGGCCGTTGCCTACGAGCAGTACTTC; CDR3 protein: CASSLRGAVAYEQYF
clone size: .; J gene: TRBJ1-6; CDR3 length: 15; D gene: .; V gene: TRBV6-5; CDR3 DNA: TGTGCCAGCAGTTACTCGATGGACAGAAATTCACCCCTCCACTTT; CDR3 protein: CASSYSMDRNSPLHF
clone size: .; J gene: TRBJ2-1; CDR3 length: 17; D gene: TRBD2; V gene: TRBV5-1; CDR3 DNA: TGCGCCAGCAGCCAAATAGCGGGGTTTAGCTCCTACAATGAGCAGTTCTTC; CDR3 protein: CASSQIAGFSSYNEQFF
clone size: .; J gene: TRBJ2-5; CDR3 length: 14; D gene: TRBD2; V gene: TRBV7-2; CDR3 DNA: TGTGCCAGCAGCTTAGGGGGACTAGCTGAGACCCAGTACTTC; CDR3 protein: CASSLGGLAETQYF